This T cell receptor beta chain was captured by sequencing in a study of T cells in localized non-small cell lung cancer. This table comes from immunoSEQ multiplex PCR, and its TCRdb copy is limited to in-frame clones, with some not included. The sample consists of approximately 28,000 clones, around 93% of them appearing once. The CDR3 is 14 residues long. The germline gives CDR1 SSHAT, CDR2 FNYEAQ (reference sequence). Study results and caveats: Measurement of T cell clonality placed uninvolved adjacent lung highest, above the level in tumor.

Comments on this clone: Its antigen is undetermined. At one of its ends the junction is not consistent with the germline gene, which may arise from a read error.

The sample consisted of peripheral blood, taken before any cancer treatment. The rearrangement links TRBV7-7 to TRBJ2-3; D is ambiguous. This TCR derives from a female donor over 55 with stage I lung adenocarcinoma. The CDR3 sequence is CASSLRNDADTQYF. CDR3 nucleotide sequence: TGTGCTAGCAGCTTAAGGAATGACGCCGATACGCAGTATTTT.